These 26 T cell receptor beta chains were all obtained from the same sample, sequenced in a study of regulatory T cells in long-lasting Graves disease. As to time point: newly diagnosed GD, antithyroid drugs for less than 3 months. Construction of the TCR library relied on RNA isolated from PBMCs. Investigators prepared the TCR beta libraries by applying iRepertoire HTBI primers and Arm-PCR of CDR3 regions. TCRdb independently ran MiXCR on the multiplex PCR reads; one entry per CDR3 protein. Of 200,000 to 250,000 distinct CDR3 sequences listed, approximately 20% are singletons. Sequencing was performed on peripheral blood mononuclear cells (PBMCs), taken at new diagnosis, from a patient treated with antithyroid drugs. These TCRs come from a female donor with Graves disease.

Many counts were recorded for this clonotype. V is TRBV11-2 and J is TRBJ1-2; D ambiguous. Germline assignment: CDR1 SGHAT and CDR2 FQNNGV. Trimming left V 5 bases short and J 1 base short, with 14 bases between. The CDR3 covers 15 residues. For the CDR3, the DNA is TGTGCCAGCAGCCAGAACCTTCAGAGTAACTATGGCTACACCTTC. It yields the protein CASSQNLQSNYGYTF.

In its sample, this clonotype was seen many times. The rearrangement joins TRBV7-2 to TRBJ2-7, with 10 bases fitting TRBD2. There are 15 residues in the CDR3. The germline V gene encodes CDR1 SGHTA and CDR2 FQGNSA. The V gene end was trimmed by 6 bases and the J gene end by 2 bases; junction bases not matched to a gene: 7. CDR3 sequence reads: CASSPIAGGTYEQYF. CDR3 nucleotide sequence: TGTGCCAGCAGTCCTATAGCGGGAGGTACCTACGAGCAGTACTTC.

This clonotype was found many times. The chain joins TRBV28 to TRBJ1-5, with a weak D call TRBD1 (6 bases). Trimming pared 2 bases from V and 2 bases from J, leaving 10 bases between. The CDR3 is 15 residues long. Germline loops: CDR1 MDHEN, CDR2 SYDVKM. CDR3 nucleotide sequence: TGTGCCAGCAGTTTAGGAGGGGGAGGCAATCAGCCCCAGCATTTT. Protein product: CASSLGGGGNQPQHF.

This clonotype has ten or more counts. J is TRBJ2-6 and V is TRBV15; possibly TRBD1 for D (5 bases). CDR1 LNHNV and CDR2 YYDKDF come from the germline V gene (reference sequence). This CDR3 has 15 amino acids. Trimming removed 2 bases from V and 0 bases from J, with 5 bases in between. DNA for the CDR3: TGTGCCACCAGCAGAAGGGGCTCTGGGGCCAACGTCCTGACTTTC. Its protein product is CATSRRGSGANVLTF.

As DNA, the CDR3 is TGTGCCAGCAGCGTAGGAAGGGGACGCGGGCGGGAACGGATGAATGAGCAGTTCTTC. Protein: CASSVGRGRGRERMNEQFF. The rearrangement joins TRBV9 to TRBJ2-1; the D gene is possibly TRBD2 (6 bases). Deletions cut 0 bases from V and 7 bases from J, with 26 bases between. The length of the CDR3 is 19 residues. CDR1 SGDLS and CDR2 YYNGEE come from the germline V gene.

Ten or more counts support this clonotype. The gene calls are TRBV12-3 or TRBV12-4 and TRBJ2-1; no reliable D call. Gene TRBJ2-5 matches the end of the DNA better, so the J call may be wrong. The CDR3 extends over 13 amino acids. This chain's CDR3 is CASSLFAQETQYF. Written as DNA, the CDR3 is TGTGCCAGCAGTTTATTCGCCCAAGAGACCCAGTACTTC.

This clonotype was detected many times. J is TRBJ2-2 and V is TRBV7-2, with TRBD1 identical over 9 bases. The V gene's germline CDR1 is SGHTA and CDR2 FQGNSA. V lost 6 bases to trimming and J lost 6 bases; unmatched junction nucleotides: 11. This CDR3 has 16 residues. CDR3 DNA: TGTGCCAGCAGTTCCGGAAGCGACAGGGGGTCCGGGGAGCTGTTTTTT. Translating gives CASSSGSDRGSGELFF.

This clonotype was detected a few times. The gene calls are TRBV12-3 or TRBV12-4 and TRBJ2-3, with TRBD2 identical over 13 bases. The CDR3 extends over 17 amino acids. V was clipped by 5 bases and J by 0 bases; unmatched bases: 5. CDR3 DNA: TGTGCCAGCAGTCGTGGACTAGCGGGGGTTAGCACAGATACGCAGTATTTT. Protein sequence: CASSRGLAGVSTDTQYF.

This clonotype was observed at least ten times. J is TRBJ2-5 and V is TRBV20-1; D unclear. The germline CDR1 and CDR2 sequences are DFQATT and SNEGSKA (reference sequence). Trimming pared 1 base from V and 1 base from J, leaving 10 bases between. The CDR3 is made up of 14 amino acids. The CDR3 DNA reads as TGCAGTGCTAGAGTGTGGACGGTCCAAGAGACCCAGTACTTC. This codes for CSARVWTVQETQYF.

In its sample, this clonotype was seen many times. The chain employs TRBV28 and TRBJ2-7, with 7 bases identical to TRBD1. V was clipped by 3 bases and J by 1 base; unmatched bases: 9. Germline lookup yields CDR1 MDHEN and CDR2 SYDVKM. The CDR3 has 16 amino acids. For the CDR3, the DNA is TGTGCCAGCAGTTTCACCTATACGGGACAGTCCTACGAGCAGTACTTC. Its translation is CASSFTYTGQSYEQYF.

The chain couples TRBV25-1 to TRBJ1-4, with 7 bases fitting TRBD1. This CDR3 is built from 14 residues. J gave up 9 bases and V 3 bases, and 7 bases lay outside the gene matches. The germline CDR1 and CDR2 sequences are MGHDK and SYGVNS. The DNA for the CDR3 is TGTGCCAGCAGTGACCTCGGACAGGAAAAAAAACTGTTTTTT. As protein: CASSDLGQEKKLFF. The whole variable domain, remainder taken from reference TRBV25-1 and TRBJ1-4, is EADIYQTPRYLVIGTGKKITLECSQTMGHDKMYWYQQDPGMELHLIHYSYGVNSTEKGDLSSESTVSRIRTEHFPLTLESARPSHTSQYLCASSDLGQEKKLFFGSGTQLSVL.

CDR3 coding DNA: TGCAGTGTTTCTAGCGGGAGCGGTTCAGATACGCAGTATTTT. Protein: CSVSSGSGSDTQYF. The chain combines TRBV20-1 with TRBJ2-3; 10 bases fit TRBD2. This CDR3 is 14 amino acids long. With 7 bases clipped from V and 4 bases from J, the junction kept 8 bases outside the gene matches. The germline V gene encodes CDR1 DFQATT and CDR2 SNEGSKA (reference sequence).

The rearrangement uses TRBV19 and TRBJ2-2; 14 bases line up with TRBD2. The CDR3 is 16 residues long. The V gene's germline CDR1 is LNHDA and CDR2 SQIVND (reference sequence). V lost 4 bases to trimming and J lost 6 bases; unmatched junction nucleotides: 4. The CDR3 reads CASSRGLAGEAGELFF. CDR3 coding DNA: TGTGCCAGTAGTAGGGGACTAGCGGGAGAGGCCGGGGAGCTGTTTTTT.

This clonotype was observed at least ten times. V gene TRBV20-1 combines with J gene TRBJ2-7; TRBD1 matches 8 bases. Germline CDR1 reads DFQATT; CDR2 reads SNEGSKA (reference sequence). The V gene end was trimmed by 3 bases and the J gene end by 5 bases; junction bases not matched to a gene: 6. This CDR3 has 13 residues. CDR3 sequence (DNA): TGCAGTGCTAGGGGCAGGGGGCGAAACGAGCAGTACTTC. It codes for CSARGRGRNEQYF.

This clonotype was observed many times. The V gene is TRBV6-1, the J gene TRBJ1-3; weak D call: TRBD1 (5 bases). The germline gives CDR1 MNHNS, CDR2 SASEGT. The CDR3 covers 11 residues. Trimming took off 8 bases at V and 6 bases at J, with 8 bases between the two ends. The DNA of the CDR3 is TGTGCCAGCGGGGACGAAAACACCATATATTTT. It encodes CASGDENTIYF.

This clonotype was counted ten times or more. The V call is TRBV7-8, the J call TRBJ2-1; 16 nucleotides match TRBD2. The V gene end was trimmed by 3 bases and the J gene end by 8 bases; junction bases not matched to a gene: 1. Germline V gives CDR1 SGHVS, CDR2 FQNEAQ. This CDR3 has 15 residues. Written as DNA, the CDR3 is TGTGCCAGCAGCTTGGGGACTAGCGGGAGGGATGAGCAGTTCTTC. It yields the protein CASSLGTSGRDEQFF.

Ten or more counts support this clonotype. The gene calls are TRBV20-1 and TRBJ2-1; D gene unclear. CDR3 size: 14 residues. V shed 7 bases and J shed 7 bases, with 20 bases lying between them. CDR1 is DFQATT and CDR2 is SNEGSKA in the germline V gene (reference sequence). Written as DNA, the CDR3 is TGCAGTGTTCGGAATTTTGGTGGTGCGAATGAGCAGTTCTTC. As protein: CSVRNFGGANEQFF.

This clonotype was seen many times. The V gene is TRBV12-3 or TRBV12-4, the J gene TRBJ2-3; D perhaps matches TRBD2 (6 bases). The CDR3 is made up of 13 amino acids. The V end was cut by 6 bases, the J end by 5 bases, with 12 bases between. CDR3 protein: CASRNSGIDTQYF. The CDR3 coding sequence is TGTGCCAGCAGAAATAGCGGTATAGATACGCAGTATTTT.

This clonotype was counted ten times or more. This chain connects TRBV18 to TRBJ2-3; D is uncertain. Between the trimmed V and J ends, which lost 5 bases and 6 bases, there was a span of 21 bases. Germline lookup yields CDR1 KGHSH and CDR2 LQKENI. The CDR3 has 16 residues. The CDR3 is CASSTALWRTWDTQYF. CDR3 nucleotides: TGTGCCAGCTCAACTGCTCTCTGGCGAACCTGGGATACGCAGTATTTT.

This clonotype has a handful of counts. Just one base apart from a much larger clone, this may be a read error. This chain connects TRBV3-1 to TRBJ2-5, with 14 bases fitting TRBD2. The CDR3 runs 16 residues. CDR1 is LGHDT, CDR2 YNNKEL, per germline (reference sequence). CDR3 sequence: CASSHSGLAGGDEQCF. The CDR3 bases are TGTGCCAGCAGCCACTCCGGACTAGCGGGAGGCGATGAGCAGTGCTTC.

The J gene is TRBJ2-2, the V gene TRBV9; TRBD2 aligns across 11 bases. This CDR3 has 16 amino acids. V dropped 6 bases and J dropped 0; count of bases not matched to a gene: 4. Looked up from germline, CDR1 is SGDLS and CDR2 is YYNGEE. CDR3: CASNGSGRANTGELFF. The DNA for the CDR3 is TGTGCCAGCAACGGTAGCGGGAGGGCGAACACCGGGGAGCTGTTTTTT.

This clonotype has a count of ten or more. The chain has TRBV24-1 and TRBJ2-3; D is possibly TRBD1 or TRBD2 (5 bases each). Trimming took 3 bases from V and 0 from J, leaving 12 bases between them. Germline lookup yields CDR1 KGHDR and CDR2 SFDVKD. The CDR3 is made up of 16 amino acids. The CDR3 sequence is CATSDPGTASTDTQYF. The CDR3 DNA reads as TGTGCCACCAGTGATCCCGGGACGGCTAGCACAGATACGCAGTATTTT.

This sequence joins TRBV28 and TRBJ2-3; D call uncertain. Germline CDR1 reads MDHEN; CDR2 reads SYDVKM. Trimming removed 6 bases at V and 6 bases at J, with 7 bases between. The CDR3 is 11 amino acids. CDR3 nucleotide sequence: TGTGCCAGCAGCGTGGAGGATACGCAGTATTTT. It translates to CASSVEDTQYF.

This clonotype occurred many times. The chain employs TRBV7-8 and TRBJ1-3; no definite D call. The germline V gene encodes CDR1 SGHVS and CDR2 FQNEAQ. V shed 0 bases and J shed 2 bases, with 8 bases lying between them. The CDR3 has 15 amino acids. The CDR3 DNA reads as TGTGCCAGCAGCTTAGCAACGCAGCCTGGAAACACCATATATTTT. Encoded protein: CASSLATQPGNTIYF.

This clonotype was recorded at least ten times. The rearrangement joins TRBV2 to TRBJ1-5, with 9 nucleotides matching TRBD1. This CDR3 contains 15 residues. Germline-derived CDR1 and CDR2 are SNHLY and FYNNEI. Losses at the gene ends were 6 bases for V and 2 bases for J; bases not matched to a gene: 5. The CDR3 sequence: CASRGTGMRNQPQHF. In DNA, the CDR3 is TGTGCCAGCAGGGGGACAGGGATGCGCAATCAGCCCCAGCATTTT.

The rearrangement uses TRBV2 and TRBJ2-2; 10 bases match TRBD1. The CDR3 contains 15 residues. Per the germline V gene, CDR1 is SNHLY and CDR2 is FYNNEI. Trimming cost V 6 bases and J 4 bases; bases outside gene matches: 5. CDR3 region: CASRETGGATGELFF. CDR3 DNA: TGTGCCAGCAGGGAGACAGGGGGCGCCACCGGGGAGCTGTTTTTT.